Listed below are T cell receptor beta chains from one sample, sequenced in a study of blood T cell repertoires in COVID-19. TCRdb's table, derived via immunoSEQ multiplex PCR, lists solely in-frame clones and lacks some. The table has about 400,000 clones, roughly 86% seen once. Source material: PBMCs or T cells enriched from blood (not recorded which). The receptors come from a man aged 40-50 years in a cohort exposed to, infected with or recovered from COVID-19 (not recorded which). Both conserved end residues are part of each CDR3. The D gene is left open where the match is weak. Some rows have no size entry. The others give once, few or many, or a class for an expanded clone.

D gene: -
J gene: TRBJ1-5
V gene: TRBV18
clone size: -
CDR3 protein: CASSGPLAGSNQPQHF
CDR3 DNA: TGTGCCAGCTCAGGTCCCCTGGCGGGGAGCAATCAGCCCCAGCATTTT

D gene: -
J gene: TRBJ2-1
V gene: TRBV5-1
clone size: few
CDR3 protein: CASTLGSLVGGDEQFF
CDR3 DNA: TGCGCCAGCACCTTGGGAAGCCTGGTCGGTGGAGATGAGCAGTTCTTC

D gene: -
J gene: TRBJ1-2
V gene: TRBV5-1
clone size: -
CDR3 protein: CASSRDSLGYGYTF
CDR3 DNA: TGCGCCAGCAGCCGGGACTCACTAGGATATGGCTACACCTTC

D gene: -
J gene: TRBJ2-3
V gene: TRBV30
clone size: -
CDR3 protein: CAWSQAADTQYF
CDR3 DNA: TGTGCCTGGAGCCAGGCCGCAGATACGCAGTATTTT

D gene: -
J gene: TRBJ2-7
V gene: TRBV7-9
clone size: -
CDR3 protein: CASSLESGEQYF
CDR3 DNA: TGTGCCAGCAGTCTAGAGTCAGGGGAGCAGTACTTC

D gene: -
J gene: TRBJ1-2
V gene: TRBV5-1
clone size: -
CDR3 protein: CASSLDRVYGYTF
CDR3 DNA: TGCGCCAGCAGCTTGGACAGGGTCTATGGCTACACCTTC

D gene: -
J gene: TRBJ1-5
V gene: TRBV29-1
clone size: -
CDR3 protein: CSGLFSNQPQHF
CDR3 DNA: TGCAGCGGTCTTTTTAGCAATCAGCCCCAGCATTTT

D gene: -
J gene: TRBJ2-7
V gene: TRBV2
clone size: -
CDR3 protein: CASRQGAYEQYF
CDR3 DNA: TGTGCCAGCAGACAGGGTGCCTACGAGCAGTACTTC

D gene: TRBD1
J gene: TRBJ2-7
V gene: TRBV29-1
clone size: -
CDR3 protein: CSVGRDSPYEQYF
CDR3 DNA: TGCAGCGTTGGAAGGGACAGTCCCTACGAGCAGTACTTC

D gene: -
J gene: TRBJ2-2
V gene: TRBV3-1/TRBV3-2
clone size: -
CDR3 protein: CASSQGAWELFF
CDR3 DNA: TGTGCCAGCAGCCAAGGGGCGTGGGAGCTGTTTTTT

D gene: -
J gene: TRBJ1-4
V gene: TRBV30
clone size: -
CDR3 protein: CAWSRVGSTNEKLFF
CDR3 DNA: TGTGCCTGGAGTCGGGTCGGTTCAACTAATGAAAAACTGTTTTTT

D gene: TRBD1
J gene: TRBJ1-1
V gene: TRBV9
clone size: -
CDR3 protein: CASSVGTGQLNTEAFF
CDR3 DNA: TGTGCCAGCAGCGTAGGGACAGGGCAACTTAACACTGAAGCTTTCTTT

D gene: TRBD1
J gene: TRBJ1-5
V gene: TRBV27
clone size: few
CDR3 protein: CASSYRWSATGKHWSNQPQHF
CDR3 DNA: TGTGCCAGCAGTTATAGGTGGTCAGCGACAGGGAAGCACTGGAGCAATCAGCCCCAGCATTTT

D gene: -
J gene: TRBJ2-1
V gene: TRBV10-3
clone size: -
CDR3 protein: CAIRLGRDGDNEQFF
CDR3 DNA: TGTGCCATCAGGTTGGGCCGCGACGGGGACAATGAGCAGTTCTTC

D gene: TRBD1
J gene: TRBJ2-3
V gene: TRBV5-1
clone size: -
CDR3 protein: CASSPFTGGGTDTQYF
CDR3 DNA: TGCGCCAGCAGCCCCTTTACAGGGGGCGGCACAGATACGCAGTATTTT

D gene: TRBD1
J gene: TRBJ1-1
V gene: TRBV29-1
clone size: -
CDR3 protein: CSVATGGWAEAFF
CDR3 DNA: TGCAGCGTTGCAACAGGGGGATGGGCTGAAGCTTTCTTT

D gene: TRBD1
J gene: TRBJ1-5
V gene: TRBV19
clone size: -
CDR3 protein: CASSIGTGNQPQHF
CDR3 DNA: TGTGCCAGTAGTATAGGGACAGGGAATCAGCCCCAGCATTTT

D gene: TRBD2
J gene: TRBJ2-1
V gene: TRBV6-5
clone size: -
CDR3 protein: CASCSGTSSYNEQFF
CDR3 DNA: TGTGCCAGTTGTAGCGGGACGAGCTCCTACAATGAGCAGTTCTTC

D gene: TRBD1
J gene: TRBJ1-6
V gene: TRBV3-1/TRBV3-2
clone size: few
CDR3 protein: CASSQGQGSYNSPLHF
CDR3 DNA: TGTGCCAGCAGCCAAGGACAGGGGTCCTATAATTCACCCCTCCACTTT

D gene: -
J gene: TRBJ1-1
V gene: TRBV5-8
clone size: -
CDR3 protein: CASSFGGTNTEAFF
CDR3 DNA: TGTGCCAGCAGCTTCGGGGGGACGAACACTGAAGCTTTCTTT

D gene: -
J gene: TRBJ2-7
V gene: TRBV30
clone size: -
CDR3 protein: CAWGLETYEQYF
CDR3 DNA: TGTGCCTGGGGACTGGAGACCTACGAGCAGTACTTC

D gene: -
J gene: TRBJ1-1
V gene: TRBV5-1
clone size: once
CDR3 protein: CASSLLQRNTEAFF
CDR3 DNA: TGCGCCAGCAGCTTGTTGCAGCGAAACACTGAAGCTTTCTTT

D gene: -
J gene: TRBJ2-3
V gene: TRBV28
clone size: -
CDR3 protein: CASSLVQYTQYF
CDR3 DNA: TGTGCCAGCAGTTTAGTACAGTATACGCAGTATTTT

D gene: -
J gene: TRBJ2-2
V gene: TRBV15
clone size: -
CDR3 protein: CATSREWTGTTGELFF
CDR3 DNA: TGTGCCACCAGCAGAGAGTGGACGGGGACTACCGGGGAGCTGTTTTTT

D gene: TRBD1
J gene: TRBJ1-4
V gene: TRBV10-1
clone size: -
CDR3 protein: CASSGGQGNEKLFF
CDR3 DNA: TGCGCCAGCAGTGGTGGACAGGGTAATGAAAAACTGTTTTTT

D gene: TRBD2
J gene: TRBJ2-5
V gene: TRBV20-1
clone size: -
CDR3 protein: CSASSGGGQETQYF
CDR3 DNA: TGCAGTGCCAGTTCCGGCGGGGGGCAAGAGACCCAGTACTTC

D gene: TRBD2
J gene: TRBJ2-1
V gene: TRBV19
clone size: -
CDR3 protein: CASRRTSGTDNEQFF
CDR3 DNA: TGTGCCAGTAGGAGGACTAGCGGGACCGACAATGAGCAGTTCTTC

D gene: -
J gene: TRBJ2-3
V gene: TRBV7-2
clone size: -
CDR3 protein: CASSLALSGADTQYF
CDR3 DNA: TGTGCCAGCAGCTTAGCTTTATCCGGGGCAGATACGCAGTATTTT

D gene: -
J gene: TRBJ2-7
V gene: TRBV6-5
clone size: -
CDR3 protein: CASSSERFRIYEQYF
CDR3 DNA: TGTGCCAGCAGCAGTGAAAGGTTCAGGATCTACGAGCAGTACTTC

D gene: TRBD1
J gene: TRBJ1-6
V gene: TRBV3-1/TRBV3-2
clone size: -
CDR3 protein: CASSQVGAGGPYSPLHF
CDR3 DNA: TGTGCCAGCAGCCAAGTGGGGGCAGGGGGACCTTATTCACCCCTCCACTTT

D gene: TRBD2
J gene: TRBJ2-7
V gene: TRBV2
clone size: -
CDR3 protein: CASRPLAGGPYEQYF
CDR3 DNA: TGTGCCAGCAGGCCACTAGCGGGAGGGCCCTACGAGCAGTACTTC

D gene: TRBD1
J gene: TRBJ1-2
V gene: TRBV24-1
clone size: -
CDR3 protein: CATSGQGMGGYTF
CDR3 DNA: TGTGCCACCAGCGGACAGGGGATGGGAGGCTACACCTTC

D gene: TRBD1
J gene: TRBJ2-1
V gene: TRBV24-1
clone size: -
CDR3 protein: CATSDTGTGANEQFF
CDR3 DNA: TGTGCCACCAGTGACACCGGGACAGGGGCTAATGAGCAGTTCTTC

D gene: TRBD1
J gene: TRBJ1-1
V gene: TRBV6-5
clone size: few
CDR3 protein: CASSRPGTGEAFF
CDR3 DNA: TGTGCCAGCAGCCGTCCCGGGACAGGGGAGGCTTTCTTT

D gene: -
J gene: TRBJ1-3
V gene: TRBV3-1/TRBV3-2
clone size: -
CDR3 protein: CASSQFHPTSSGNTIYF
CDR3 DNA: TGTGCCAGCAGCCAATTTCACCCAACGAGCTCTGGAAACACCATATATTTT

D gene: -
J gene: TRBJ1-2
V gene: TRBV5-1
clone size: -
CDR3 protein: CASSSAGGIGGYTF
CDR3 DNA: TGCGCCAGCAGCTCCGCGGGAGGAATTGGCGGCTACACCTTC

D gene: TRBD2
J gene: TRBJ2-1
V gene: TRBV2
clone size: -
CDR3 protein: CASSGSTSGLYNEQFF
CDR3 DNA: TGTGCCAGCAGTGGTTCGACTAGCGGATTGTACAATGAGCAGTTCTTC

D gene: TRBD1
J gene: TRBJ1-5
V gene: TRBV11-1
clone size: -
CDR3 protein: CASSLGQVNQPQHF
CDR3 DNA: TGTGCCAGCAGCCTGGGACAGGTCAATCAGCCCCAGCATTTT

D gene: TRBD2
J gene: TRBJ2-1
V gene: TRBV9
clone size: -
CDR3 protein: CASSSQRGNEQFF
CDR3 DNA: TGTGCCAGCAGCAGCCAGCGGGGCAATGAGCAGTTCTTC

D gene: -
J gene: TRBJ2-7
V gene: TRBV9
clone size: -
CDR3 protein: CASSGPGYEQYF
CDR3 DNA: TGTGCCAGCAGCGGACCGGGTTACGAGCAGTACTTC

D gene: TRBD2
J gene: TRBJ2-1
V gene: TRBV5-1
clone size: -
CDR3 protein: CASSLVAGVVYNEQFF
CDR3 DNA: TGCGCCAGCAGCTTGGTGGCGGGGGTGGTTTACAATGAGCAGTTCTTC

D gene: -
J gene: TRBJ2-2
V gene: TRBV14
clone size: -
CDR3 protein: CASSQESSGTINTGELFF
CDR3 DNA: TGTGCCAGCAGCCAAGAATCCTCCGGGACAATTAACACCGGGGAGCTGTTTTTT

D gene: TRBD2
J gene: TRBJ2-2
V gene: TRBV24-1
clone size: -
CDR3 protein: CATSDFSGTGELFF
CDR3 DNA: TGTGCCACCAGTGATTTTAGCGGGACCGGGGAGCTGTTTTTT

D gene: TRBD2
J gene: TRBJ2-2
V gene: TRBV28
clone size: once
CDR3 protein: CASSLIRTSGRTGELFF
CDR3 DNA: TGTGCCAGCAGTTTGATACGGACTAGCGGGAGAACCGGGGAGCTGTTTTTT

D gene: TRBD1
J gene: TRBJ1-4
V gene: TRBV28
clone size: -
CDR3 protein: CASSPGQGPNEKLFF
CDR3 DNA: TGTGCCAGCAGTCCTGGACAGGGCCCTAATGAAAAACTGTTTTTT

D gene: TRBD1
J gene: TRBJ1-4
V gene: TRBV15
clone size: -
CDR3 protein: CATSREQGNEKLFF
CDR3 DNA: TGTGCCACCAGCAGAGAACAGGGGAATGAAAAACTGTTTTTT

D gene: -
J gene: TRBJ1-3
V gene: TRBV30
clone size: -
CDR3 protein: CAWSVSGRNTIYF
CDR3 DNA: TGTGCCTGGAGTGTGTCCGGTAGAAACACCATATATTTT

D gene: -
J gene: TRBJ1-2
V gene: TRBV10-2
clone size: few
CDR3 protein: CASRTDSYGYTF
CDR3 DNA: TGCGCCAGCAGGACAGACAGCTATGGCTACACCTTC

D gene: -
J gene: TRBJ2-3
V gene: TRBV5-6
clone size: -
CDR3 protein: CASSSADTQYF
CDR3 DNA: TGTGCCAGCAGCTCCGCAGATACGCAGTATTTT

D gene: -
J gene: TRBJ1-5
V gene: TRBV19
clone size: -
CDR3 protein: CASSLPGVHQPQHF
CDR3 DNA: TGTGCCAGTAGCCTCCCCGGGGTCCATCAGCCCCAGCATTTT

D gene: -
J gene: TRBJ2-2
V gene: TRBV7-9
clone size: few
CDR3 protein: CASSANHGANTGELFF
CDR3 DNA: TGTGCCAGCAGCGCCAATCATGGAGCAAACACCGGGGAGCTGTTTTTT

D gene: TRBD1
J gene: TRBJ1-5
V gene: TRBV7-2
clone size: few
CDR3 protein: CASSSDRDQPQHF
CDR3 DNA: TGTGCCAGCAGCTCCGACAGGGATCAGCCCCAGCATTTT